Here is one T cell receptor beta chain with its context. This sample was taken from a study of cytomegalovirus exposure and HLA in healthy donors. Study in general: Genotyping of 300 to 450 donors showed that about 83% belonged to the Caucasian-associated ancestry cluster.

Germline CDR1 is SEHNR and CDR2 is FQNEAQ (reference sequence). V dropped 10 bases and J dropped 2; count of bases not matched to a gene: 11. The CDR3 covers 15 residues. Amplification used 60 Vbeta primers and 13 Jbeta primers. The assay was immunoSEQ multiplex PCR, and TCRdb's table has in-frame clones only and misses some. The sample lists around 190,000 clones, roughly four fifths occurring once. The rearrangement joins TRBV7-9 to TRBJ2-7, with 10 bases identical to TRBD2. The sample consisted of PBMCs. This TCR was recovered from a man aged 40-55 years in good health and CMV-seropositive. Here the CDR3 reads CATHSGGSPTYEQYF. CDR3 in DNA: TGTGCCACGCATAGCGGGGGGAGCCCAACCTACGAGCAGTACTTC.